This T cell receptor beta chain was identified in a study of T cells in Graves' hyperthyroidism and ophthalmopathy. Study findings and constraints: Stable hyperthyroidism was told apart from ophthalmopathy by a model built on 13 V-J features. Blood also contained most expanded thyroid clonotypes above 0.001.

This CDR3 region has 15 residues. The ends were cut back, 5 bases at V and 0 bases at J, with 11 bases in the middle. Uncontrolled infection, other autoimmune disease, pregnancy or lactation barred patients from enrollment. The diagnostic basis comprised clinical symptoms, serum thyroxine and TRAb, thyroid ultrasound and orbital computed tomography. RNA transcripts gave rise to amplified TCR beta CDR3 regions. Researchers ran a first-round RT-PCR on the TCR CDR3 using the HTBI primer set. TCRdb used MiXCR to reprocess the multiplex PCR reads, holding one entry per CDR3 protein. Among roughly 630,000 distinct CDR3 sequences, about 15% were seen once, and the ten largest hold approximately 7.4%. As regards this clonotype: Its cognate antigen is unknown.

This clonotype was obtained from a woman under 40 with Graves' hyperthyroidism. The sample taken for sequencing was blood. V gene TRBV12-3 or TRBV12-4 combines with J gene TRBJ1-3, with D possibly matching TRBD1 (5 bases). CDR3 in DNA: TGTGCCAGCAGTCCGACAGCAGGCTCTGGAAACACCATATATTTT. As protein: CASSPTAGSGNTIYF.